This T cell receptor beta chain originates from a study of cytomegalovirus exposure and HLA in healthy donors. Whole-study findings and limits: The authors reported that TCR beta sequences could predict HLA-A and HLA-B alleles. These predictions were accurate for most subjects in the first cohort. Rates of TCR association differed by HLA locus in a later analysis, with DRB1 highest and HLA-C lowest.

The V end lost 0 bases, the J end lost 5 bases, and 7 bases lay between the germline ends. From germline, CDR1 is KGHSH and CDR2 LQKENI. The CDR3 runs to 13 residues. The PCR used 60 Vbeta and 13 Jbeta primers. TCRdb keeps only in-frame clones here, not all; method: immunoSEQ multiplex PCR. The sample holds nearly 110,000 clones, about 81% seen once. Note on this clone: As yet, its antigen is unknown.

Samples came from healthy bone marrow donors. This TCR derives from a man aged 25 to 45 in good health and CMV-seropositive. The chain has TRBV18 and TRBJ2-5; D uncertain. Sequencing used PBMCs. CDR3 residues: CASSPPSLETQYF. Written as DNA, the CDR3 is TGTGCCAGCTCACCACCATCGTTGGAGACCCAGTACTTC.